Below are 6 T cell receptor beta chains sequenced from a single sample in a study of T cell responses to AZD1222 COVID-19 vaccine. Sequenced by immunoSEQ multiplex PCR; TCRdb stores in-frame clones only, minus some. This table has around 140,000 clones, 85% to 95% appearing once. Sample: peripheral blood, taken on day 0 of AZD1222 vaccination. The receptors here all came from an adult in good health.

The V gene is TRBV20-1, the J gene TRBJ2-2; 7 bases fit TRBD2. CDR3 length: 14 residues. The V segment lost 3 bases and the J segment 5 bases; nucleotides outside the gene matches: 6. Germline CDR1 is DFQATT and CDR2 is SNEGSKA (reference sequence). The CDR3 spells CSASWEGLTGELFF. The CDR3 DNA reads TGCAGTGCTAGTTGGGAGGGTTTGACCGGGGAGCTGTTTTTT.

This clone was counted only a few times. This chain joins TRBV5-1 and TRBJ1-6; 9 bases map to TRBD1. Looked up from germline, CDR1 is SGHRS and CDR2 is YFSETQ. V was pared by 0 bases and J by 8 bases, with 0 bases of the junction left unmatched. The CDR3 runs to 14 residues. CDR3 in DNA: TGCGCCAGCAGCTTGGGGACAGGGGATTCACCCCTCCACTTT. It encodes CASSLGTGDSPLHF.

The chain recombines TRBV15 with TRBJ1-4; no reliable D call. CDR3 length equals 15 residues. Germline values: CDR1 LNHNV, CDR2 YYDKDF (reference sequence). V lost 8 bases and J lost 0, with 13 bases in between. CDR3 sequence: CATRRTVATNEKLFF. CDR3 nucleotide sequence: TGTGCCACCCGGAGGACGGTAGCAACTAATGAAAAACTGTTTTTT.

The chain combines TRBV28 with TRBJ1-5; D is undetermined. The CDR3 has 14 residues. V was pared by 6 bases and J by 4 bases, with 13 bases between. Germline-derived CDR1 and CDR2 are MDHEN and SYDVKM. The CDR3 DNA is TGTGCCAGCAGGGTAGGAGCGGGGAATCAGCCCCAGCATTTT. Residues: CASRVGAGNQPQHF.

This rearrangement joins TRBV7-9 to TRBJ2-1; 7 bases are a match to TRBD1. The CDR3 sequence is 17 residues long. J lost 6 bases, V lost 4 bases, and 15 bases had no gene match. CDR1 is SEHNR, CDR2 FQNEAQ, per germline (reference sequence). In DNA form, the CDR3 reads TGTGCCAGCAGCTCTCGACCCCGGACAGGCCCTTCCAATGAGCAGTTCTTC. Its protein is CASSSRPRTGPSNEQFF.

V usage is TRBV6-5 and J usage is TRBJ2-7; TRBD2 aligns across 8 bases. The CDR3 loop spans 16 amino acids. Trimming cost V 0 bases and J 5 bases; bases outside gene matches: 9. Germline V lookup: CDR1 MNHEY, CDR2 SVGAGI. The CDR3 loop reads CASSYSMTGLGHEQYF. The CDR3 DNA sequence: TGTGCCAGCAGTTACTCGATGACGGGACTAGGGCACGAGCAGTACTTC.